The TCR beta chain under discussion was sequenced for a study of T-cell reconstitution after alpha-beta-depleted transplantation in children. Germline CDR1 DFQATT, CDR2 SNEGSKA (reference sequence). The CDR3 spans 15 residues. V gave up 6 bases and J gave up 4 bases; unmatched junction bases: 10. Unique molecular identifiers featured in how the TCRbeta library was prepared. From the PCR reads, TCRdb called clonotypes with MiXCR, one entry per CDR3 protein. The sample shows about 500,000 distinct CDR3 sequences, about 30% of them seen only once. This TCR came from a human donor who donated a stem cell graft to a child with aplastic anemia. J is TRBJ2-3 and V is TRBV20-1; 10 bases map to TRBD2. Sequencing used PBMCs from the stem cell graft donor, obtained from the stem cell graft. The CDR3 loop reads CSAHALAGASDTQYF. DNA for the CDR3: TGCAGTGCGCACGCCCTAGCGGGAGCCTCAGATACGCAGTATTTT.